The clone carrying this T cell receptor (beta chain) was recorded a few times. Its antigen is not known. The CDR3 is made up of 16 amino acids. The V end was cut by 6 bases, the J end by 1 base, with 15 bases between. The entry originates in a study of T cells after yellow fever vaccination. It was through 5'RACE template switching that TCR cDNA was made, with a universal primer site and UMIs added. MiXCR was run by TCRdb on the 5' RACE reads, yielding one entry per CDR3 protein. The data show 620,000 or so distinct CDR3 sequences, around 17% seen once. Findings and limits, study-wide: A weaker but faster secondary response was observed, peaking on day 5 versus 15.

This clonotype was sampled from a man between 18 and 35 years old who received the YFV17D yellow fever vaccine. The sample consisted of PBMCs, taken about 5 days after the first yellow fever vaccination. The rearrangement uses TRBV12-3 or TRBV12-4 and TRBJ2-2; D is possibly TRBD1 (5 bases). The CDR3 loop reads CASSSVKTVNTGELFF. CDR3 DNA: TGTGCCAGCAGCTCCGTGAAGACAGTGAACACCGGGGAGCTGTTTTTT.